Below are 18 T cell receptor beta chains sequenced from a single sample in a study of blood T cell repertoires in COVID-19. Some clones are missing from TCRdb's copy, which holds only in-frame ones; the method was immunoSEQ multiplex PCR. The data show about 440,000 clones, nearly 90% seen once. The sequenced sample consisted of PBMCs or T cells enriched from blood (not recorded which). Source of these receptors: a woman between 18 and 30 years old with acute COVID-19.

The V and J genes are TRBV5-4 and TRBJ2-7, with 10 nucleotides matching TRBD1. The V segment lost 3 bases and the J segment 3 bases; nucleotides outside the gene matches: 3. The CDR3 totals 14 residues. Germline CDR1 reads SGHNT; CDR2 reads YYREEE (reference sequence). CDR3 in amino acids: CASSSGQGLYEQYF. The CDR3 region has the DNA TGTGCCAGCAGCTCGGGACAGGGGCTCTACGAGCAGTACTTC.

The chain uses TRBV15 and TRBJ2-7; D ambiguous. From germline, CDR1 is LNHNV and CDR2 YYDKDF (reference sequence). The CDR3 length is 17 residues. Trimming took 6 bases from V and 0 from J, leaving 21 bases between them. DNA for the CDR3: TGTGCCACCAGAGACTCACGCACGGAATTGAGCTCCTACGAGCAGTACTTC. This gives the protein CATRDSRTELSSYEQYF. Based on the CDR3 plus reference TRBV15 and TRBJ2-7, the full variable domain is DAMVIQNPRYQVTQFGKPVTLSCSQTLNHNVMYWYQQKSSQAPKLLFHYYDKDFNNEADTPDNFQSRRPNTSFCFLDIRSPGLGDTAMYLCATRDSRTELSSYEQYFGPGTRLTVT.

This chain uses TRBV19 with TRBJ1-1; D gene unclear. V was shortened by 1 base and J by 2 bases, with 8 bases between the two germline ends. Germline V gene lookup returns CDR1 LNHDA and CDR2 SQIVND (reference sequence). This CDR3 contains 14 residues. CDR3 sequence reads: CASSIAGENTEAFF. CDR3 DNA: TGTGCCAGTAGTATAGCCGGGGAAAACACTGAAGCTTTCTTT.

This chain connects TRBV11-3 to TRBJ2-1, with D possibly matching TRBD2 (5 bases). The V gene lost 5 bases and the J gene lost 6 bases, with 23 bases spanning the gap. The CDR3 runs to 17 residues. Germline V gene sequence: CDR1 SGHNT, CDR2 YENEEA. The CDR3 sequence: CASSTSPLLTRANEQFF. The DNA of the CDR3 is TGTGCCAGCAGCACCTCCCCGCTGTTGACGAGGGCCAATGAGCAGTTCTTC. The complete variable domain, with remaining parts taken from reference TRBV11-3 and TRBJ2-1, reads EAGVVQSPRYKIIEKKQPVAFWCNPISGHNTLYWYLQNLGQGPELLIRYENEEAVDDSQLPKDRFSAERLKGVDSTLKIQPAELGDSAVYLCASSTSPLLTRANEQFFGPGTRLTVL.

The chain links TRBV19 to TRBJ1-3, with a tentative D call TRBD1 (6 bases). Germline V lookup: CDR1 LNHDA, CDR2 SQIVND (reference sequence). V gave up 9 bases and J gave up 2 bases, with 20 bases separating them. The CDR3 spans 16 residues. The CDR3 region is CASDRLSGVPGNTIYF. The CDR3 DNA reads TGTGCCAGCGACCGGCTTTCAGGGGTCCCTGGAAACACCATATATTTT.

The chain is built from TRBV18 and TRBJ1-5, with 7 bases identical to TRBD1. The CDR3 runs to 16 residues. The V gene's germline CDR1 is KGHSH and CDR2 LQKENI. Trimming removed 3 bases from V and 0 bases from J; junction bases left unmatched: 5. The CDR3 loop is CASSPGTVHSNQPQHF. CDR3 sequence (DNA): TGTGCCAGCTCACCGGGGACAGTTCATAGCAATCAGCCCCAGCATTTT.

The rearrangement joins TRBV12-5 to TRBJ1-2; 11 bases are shared with TRBD1. This CDR3 region has 13 residues. Germline assignment: CDR1 LGHNT and CDR2 FRNRAP. V was pared by 4 bases and J by 7 bases, with 2 bases of the junction left unmatched. The DNA of the CDR3 is TGTGCTAGTGGTTCCGGACAGGGGGCTGGCTACACCTTC. Translation gives CASGSGQGAGYTF.

To note about this clone: In the same sample, other DNA sequences code for this CDR3. The CDR3 loop reads CASSLGQMYQETQYF. The CDR3 DNA follows: TGCGCCAGCAGCTTGGGGCAAATGTACCAAGAGACCCAGTACTTC. The chain joins TRBV5-1 to TRBJ2-5; no definite D call. V gave up 0 bases and J gave up 0 bases, with 9 bases separating them. CDR1 and CDR2 from the germline V gene are SGHRS and YFSETQ. There are 15 residues in the CDR3.

The chain uses TRBV5-1 and TRBJ2-7; 8 bases fit TRBD1. J lost 7 bases, V lost 0 bases, and 6 bases had no gene match. From germline, CDR1 is SGHRS and CDR2 YFSETQ. This CDR3 spans 14 amino acids. The CDR3 region is CASSLAQGVGEQYF. As DNA, the CDR3 is TGCGCCAGCAGCTTGGCACAGGGGGTCGGTGAGCAGTACTTC.

The chain recombines TRBV5-1 with TRBJ1-6; TRBD1 is a possible D gene (6 bases). Germline V gene lookup returns CDR1 SGHRS and CDR2 YFSETQ. CDR3 length: 17 amino acids. The V end lost 1 base, the J end lost 2 bases, and 13 bases lay between the germline ends. CDR3 sequence: CASSLKTGNPYNSPLHF. The CDR3 DNA follows: TGCGCCAGCAGCTTGAAGACAGGCAACCCCTATAATTCACCCCTCCACTTT. Together with reference TRBV5-1 and TRBJ1-6, the CDR3 gives the full variable domain: KAGVTQTPRYLIKTRGQQVTLSCSPISGHRSVSWYQQTPGQGLQFLFEYFSETQRNKGNFPGRFSGRQFSNSRSEMNVSTLELGDSALYLCASSLKTGNPYNSPLHFGNGTRLTVT.

This clone has a handful of counts. The chain links TRBV9 to TRBJ1-1; 10 nucleotides match TRBD1. Germline V lookup: CDR1 SGDLS, CDR2 YYNGEE. The CDR3 sequence is 16 residues long. Germline trimming cut 1 base from V and 5 bases from J; bases unmatched to any gene: 8. The CDR3 DNA reads as TGTGCCAGCAGCGTATATCCAGGACAGGGGGTGACTGAAGCTTTCTTT. Protein: CASSVYPGQGVTEAFF.

V is TRBV6-5 and J is TRBJ1-1; D is unclear. The CDR3 spans 15 residues. Germline-derived CDR1 and CDR2 are MNHEY and SVGAGI. V lost 1 base to trimming and J lost 4 bases, with 13 bases between them. CDR3 protein: CASSYYGGVGTEAFF. CDR3 in DNA: TGTGCCAGCAGTTACTACGGCGGGGTTGGCACTGAAGCTTTCTTT.

This sequence joins TRBV7-9 and TRBJ2-1, with D unclear. Germline values: CDR1 SEHNR, CDR2 FQNEAQ (reference sequence). Trimming cost V 5 bases and J 5 bases, with 7 bases left between them. The CDR3 is 12 amino acids. CDR3 in amino acids: CASSKHDNEQFF. In DNA, the CDR3 is TGTGCCAGCAGCAAACATGACAATGAGCAGTTCTTC.

Details on this clone: Other DNA sequences in this specimen translate into the identical CDR3. The chain joins TRBV3-1 (or the pseudogene TRBV3-2) to TRBJ2-7; unclear D gene. The V gene's germline CDR1 is LGHDT and CDR2 YNNKEL (reference sequence). CDR3 length: 13 amino acids. Trimming took off 0 bases at V and 0 bases at J, with 3 bases between the two ends. CDR3 coding DNA: TGTGCCAGCAGCCAAGACGGCTCCTACGAGCAGTACTTC. This codes for CASSQDGSYEQYF.

This clone occurred once. The rearrangement joins TRBV20-1 to TRBJ2-1; D ambiguous. The germline V gene has CDR1 DFQATT and CDR2 SNEGSKA (reference sequence). Trimming removed 3 bases from V and 9 bases from J, with 12 bases in between. The CDR3 spans 12 residues. The CDR3 region has the DNA TGCAGTGCTAGTGAAGCACAGACTGAGCAGTTCTTC. It translates to CSASEAQTEQFF.

The chain joins TRBV27 to TRBJ2-1; 8 positions match TRBD1. There are 16 residues in the CDR3. CDR1 is MNHEY and CDR2 is SMNVEV in the germline V gene (reference sequence). J gave up 5 bases and V 2 bases, and 8 bases lay outside the gene matches. CDR3 loop: CASSLPDRGGHNEQFF. CDR3 sequence (DNA): TGTGCCAGCAGTTTACCCGACAGGGGAGGACACAATGAGCAGTTCTTC.

The gene calls are TRBV20-1 and TRBJ1-4; 7 positions match TRBD1. J was trimmed by 8 bases and V by 3 bases; bases with no gene match: 0. Looked up from germline, CDR1 is DFQATT and CDR2 is SNEGSKA (reference sequence). CDR3 length equals 11 residues. This chain's CDR3 is CSARTGEKLFF. The DNA of the CDR3 is TGCAGTGCTAGGACAGGGGAAAAACTGTTTTTT.

The chain joins TRBV5-1 to TRBJ1-1; D perhaps matches TRBD1 (5 bases). This CDR3 has 15 amino acids. Per the germline V gene, CDR1 is SGHRS and CDR2 is YFSETQ. Trimming cost V 0 bases and J 0 bases, with 9 bases left between them. The CDR3 DNA reads as TGCGCCAGCAGCTTGGATGGGGCCCTGAACACTGAAGCTTTCTTT. This gives the protein CASSLDGALNTEAFF.